This section outlines one T cell receptor beta chain sequence together with its context. The antigen is not known. This record comes from a study of CXCR3-negative and CXCR3-positive naive CD8 T cells. Looking at the study overall: Libraries each contributed about 1.5 +/- 0.3 million TRB reads, for roughly 140 million in total.

Cells that were CD45RO-CCR7+CD27+CD95- constituted naive CD8+ T cells. The CDR3 runs 14 residues. Germline CDR1 and CDR2: SGHRS and YFSETQ. All TRB cDNA libraries came from 5' RACE performed with UMI labels. Each CDR3 protein gets one entry in TCRdb, which reprocessed the 5' RACE reads and gives no DNA. Here the sample table reports about 110,000 distinct CDR3 sequences. Whole-study results and caveats: TRB CDR3s were more hydrophobic in CXCR3-positive than in CXCR3-negative naive cells. Naive cells, whether CXCR3-negative or CXCR3-positive, had similar TRBV-TRBJ usage, while memory cells differed.

Sequenced material: naive CXCR3+ CD8+ T cells from blood. Noted subset: CD45RO-CCR7+CD27+CD95- naive CD8+ T cells expressing CXCR3 (TNR3+). The chain recombines TRBV5-1 with TRBJ2-7; TCRdb outputs TRBD1, but without DNA this stays unchecked. The sequence was collected from a human donor in good health. Some clones in this sample may be carry-over from other donors' samples. This CDR3 is CASSLVDRVYEQYF.